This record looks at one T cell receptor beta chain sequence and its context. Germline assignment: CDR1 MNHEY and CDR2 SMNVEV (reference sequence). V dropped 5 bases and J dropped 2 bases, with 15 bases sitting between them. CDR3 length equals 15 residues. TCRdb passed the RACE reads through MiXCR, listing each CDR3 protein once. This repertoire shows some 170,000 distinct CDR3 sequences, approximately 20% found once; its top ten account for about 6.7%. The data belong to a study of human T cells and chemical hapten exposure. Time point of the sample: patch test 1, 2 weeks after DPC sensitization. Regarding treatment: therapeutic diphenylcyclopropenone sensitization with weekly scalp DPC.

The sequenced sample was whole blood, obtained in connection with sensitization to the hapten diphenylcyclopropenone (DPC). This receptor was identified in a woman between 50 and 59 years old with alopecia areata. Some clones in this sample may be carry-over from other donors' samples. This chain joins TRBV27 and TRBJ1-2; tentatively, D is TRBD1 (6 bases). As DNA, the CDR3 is TGTGCCAGCAGTCCCGGACAGAGGGTCAACTATGGCTACACCTTC. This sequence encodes CASSPGQRVNYGYTF.